This passage covers 20 T cell receptor beta chains from one sample sequenced in a study of a mutant IDH1 vaccine in newly diagnosed glioma (TCRdb year 2021). The library was built by means of the immunoSEQ multiplex PCR assay. The table was pulled from immuneACCESS by TCRdb, which kept in-frame rearrangements only. Such tables lose some clones; where checked, under half of the loss comes from unresolved V genes, and the rest has no known cause. This sample lists around 92,000 clones; 80% to 90% were detected once. The biggest ten clones account for around 7.4% of the sample. What the time point label conveys for this sample: baseline, week 1 (first vaccination visit). The sample's treatment or condition, from its label and the paper: pre-vaccination baseline after standard-of-care therapy. The sample here was PBMCs, taken from a glioma patient treated with radiotherapy, temozolomide or both. All receptors derive from a woman in her forties or fifties with glioma.

V usage is TRBV30 and J usage is TRBJ2-1; TRBD2 is a possible D gene (5 bases). The CDR3 has 18 amino acids. Germline CDR1 is GTSNPN and CDR2 is SVGIG (reference sequence). The V and J ends lost 2 bases and 1 base respectively, with 21 bases between them. The chain's CDR3 is CAWSPSWTSGSSYNEQFF. CDR3 nucleotides: TGTGCCTGGAGTCCCAGCTGGACTTCGGGTTCTTCCTACAATGAGCAGTTCTTC.

The V gene is TRBV6-6, the J gene TRBJ1-1; D gene uncertain. The CDR3 contains 15 residues. The V gene's germline CDR1 is MNHNY and CDR2 SVGAGI (reference sequence). Trimming shortened V by 0 bases and J by 4 bases, and 12 bases separated the two germline ends. CDR3 DNA: TGTGCCAGCAGTTACTCGAGAGGGCGGGCCACTGAAGCTTTCTTT. Encoded protein: CASSYSRGRATEAFF.

The chain uses TRBV5-4 and TRBJ1-4; 8 bases agree with TRBD1. V lost 2 bases and J lost 6; bases outside the gene matches: 0. CDR1 is SGHNT, CDR2 YYREEE, per germline (reference sequence). The CDR3 is made up of 13 amino acids. CDR3 in amino acids: CASSLQGDEKLFF. CDR3 DNA: TGTGCCAGCAGCTTACAGGGGGATGAAAAACTGTTTTTT.

This clone was seen a few times. The chain combines TRBV29-1 with TRBJ1-1; possible D gene TRBD1, 6 bases. The V gene's germline CDR1 is SQVTM and CDR2 ANQGSEA. V was trimmed by 3 bases and J by 6 bases, leaving 11 bases between them. CDR3 length equals 12 residues. The DNA of the CDR3 is TGCAGCGTTGACTTGGGGGCCCCTGAAGCTTTCTTT. As protein: CSVDLGAPEAFF.

This clone was found once. The J gene is TRBJ2-2, the V gene TRBV10-3, with 7 bases matching TRBD2. Trimming at V came to 11 bases and at J to 5 bases, leaving 17 bases not matched to a gene. Germline CDR1 and CDR2: ENHRY and SYGVKD. CDR3 size: 16 residues. Here the CDR3 DNA reads TGTGCCTCGGGAGGAGGGCAGTCCCTTGGGACCGGGGAGCTGTTTTTT. Translating it yields CASGGGQSLGTGELFF.

The chain combines TRBV29-1 with TRBJ1-2, with D uncertain. V dropped 4 bases and J dropped 7 bases, with 13 bases sitting between them. The CDR3 extends over 12 amino acids. In germline, CDR1 is SQVTM, CDR2 ANQGSEA. The CDR3 loop reads CSVASPRTGYTF. In DNA, the CDR3 is TGCAGCGTTGCCTCCCCCAGGACTGGCTACACCTTC. The full variable domain, its missing parts supplied by reference TRBV29-1 and TRBJ1-2, is SAVISQKPSRDICQRGTSLTIQCQVDSQVTMMFWYRQQPGQSLTLIATANQGSEATYESGFVIDKFPISRPNLTFSTLTVSNMSPEDSSIYLCSVASPRTGYTFGSGTRLTVV.

J is TRBJ1-6 and V is TRBV2, with a possible D match to TRBD1 (5 bases). The CDR3 consists of 13 residues. The ends were cut back, 10 bases at V and 7 bases at J, with 14 bases in the middle. Germline CDR1 is SNHLY and CDR2 is FYNNEI. The DNA of the CDR3 is TGTGCCACTCAGGGTGAGGGGAATTCACCCCTCCACTTT. It yields the protein CATQGEGNSPLHF.

The V call is TRBV6-5, the J call TRBJ2-1, with D perhaps matching TRBD2 (5 bases). Trimming took 2 bases from V and 6 from J, leaving 17 bases between them. The CDR3 has 16 residues. The germline V gene encodes CDR1 MNHEY and CDR2 SVGAGI. DNA for the CDR3: TGTGCCAGCAGTTACATTGCCCCGGCGGGTTTCAATGAGCAGTTCTTC. This sequence encodes CASSYIAPAGFNEQFF.

The table lists this clone with a few counts. The rearrangement joins TRBV5-1 to TRBJ1-1; 7 bases are shared with TRBD1. CDR3 size: 15 residues. Per the germline V gene, CDR1 is SGHRS and CDR2 is YFSETQ. V trimming: 2 bases; J trimming: 2 bases; junction bases outside the gene matches: 6. The CDR3: CASSLTGTANTEAFF. Written as DNA, the CDR3 is TGCGCCAGCAGCTTAACCGGGACAGCAAACACTGAAGCTTTCTTT.

The J gene is TRBJ2-7, the V gene TRBV7-9; D may be TRBD1 (7 bases). CDR1 is SEHNR and CDR2 is FQNEAQ in the germline V gene (reference sequence). V was shortened by 5 bases and J by 5 bases, with 16 bases between the two germline ends. The CDR3 has 14 amino acids. The CDR3 nucleotides are TGTGCCAGCAGCCCTCCAGGGGGAGGCGACGAGCAGTACTTC. It encodes CASSPPGGGDEQYF.

The rearrangement joins TRBV27 to TRBJ1-5, with D perhaps matching TRBD1 (6 bases). The CDR3 loop spans 13 amino acids. From germline, CDR1 is MNHEY and CDR2 SMNVEV (reference sequence). V lost 5 bases to trimming and J lost 7 bases, with 12 bases between them. CDR3 nucleotide sequence: TGTGCCAGCAGTCCAACAGGGCTGCAGCCCCAGCATTTT. Protein: CASSPTGLQPQHF.

The CDR3 spells CASSLEIPRAEAFF. Written as DNA, the CDR3 is TGCGCCAGCAGCTTGGAGATCCCAAGGGCTGAAGCTTTCTTT. V is TRBV5-1 and J is TRBJ1-1; D gene uncertain. Germline values: CDR1 SGHRS, CDR2 YFSETQ. V was trimmed by 0 bases and J by 6 bases, leaving 12 bases between them. The CDR3 is 14 amino acids.

The rearrangement uses TRBV5-1 and TRBJ2-2; 7 bases fit TRBD1. This CDR3 is 15 amino acids long. From germline, CDR1 is SGHRS and CDR2 YFSETQ. The trim removed 2 bases at V and 3 bases at J, leaving 4 bases unmatched. CDR3 coding DNA: TGCGCCAGCAGCTTCTCCACAGGGGACACCGGGGAGCTGTTTTTT. Translating it yields CASSFSTGDTGELFF.

The chain employs TRBV5-4 and TRBJ2-7, with 14 bases aligning to TRBD2. V was clipped by 4 bases and J by 3 bases; unmatched bases: 12. In germline, CDR1 is SGHNT, CDR2 YYREEE (reference sequence). The CDR3 consists of 18 residues. CDR3: CASSPGTSGGRNLYEQYF. CDR3 coding DNA: TGTGCCAGCAGCCCCGGGACTAGCGGGGGCCGCAACCTCTACGAGCAGTACTTC.

The V and J genes are TRBV5-1 and TRBJ1-3; 7 bases are shared with TRBD1. With V trimmed by 5 bases and J by 3 bases, 8 bases remained unmatched. Germline assignment: CDR1 SGHRS and CDR2 YFSETQ. The length of the CDR3 is 15 residues. CDR3 nucleotides: TGCGCCAGCAGGTCTACAGGGGAAGGTGGAAACACCATATATTTT. Encoded protein: CASRSTGEGGNTIYF.

The genes are TRBV2 and TRBJ1-1; possibly TRBD1 for D (5 bases). V lost 3 bases and J 4 bases, leaving 15 bases between the germline ends. Germline V CDR1 and CDR2: SNHLY, FYNNEI. The length of the CDR3 is 15 residues. The CDR3 is CASSEGQGLGTEAFF. CDR3 bases: TGTGCCAGCAGTGAGGGGCAGGGCCTCGGCACTGAAGCTTTCTTT.

This clone was counted once. The chain is built from TRBV7-9 and TRBJ2-4; 7 positions match TRBD1. V trimming: 5 bases; J trimming: 4 bases; junction bases outside the gene matches: 5. Germline-derived CDR1 and CDR2 are SEHNR and FQNEAQ (reference sequence). The CDR3 is 14 amino acids. The DNA of the CDR3 is TGTGCCAGCAGCACAGGGACAGCTAAAAACATTCAGTACTTC. Translation: CASSTGTAKNIQYF.

The chain combines TRBV12-5 with TRBJ2-5, with 12 bases aligning to TRBD2. Germline V gene data show CDR1 as LGHNT and CDR2 as FRNRAP. The CDR3 runs 18 residues. V shed 6 bases and J 0 bases; nucleotides not matched to a gene: 11. The CDR3 coding sequence is TGTGCTAGTGGCCCCGGATTGTCTAGCGGGGGGGACCAAGAGACCCAGTACTTC. As protein: CASGPGLSSGGDQETQYF.

The gene calls are TRBV11-2 and TRBJ2-3, with D unresolved. This CDR3 contains 16 residues. Germline assignment: CDR1 SGHAT and CDR2 FQNNGV. V was shortened by 1 base and J by 2 bases, with 13 bases between the two germline ends. The CDR3 spells CASSLGASVPTDTQYF. CDR3 DNA: TGTGCCAGCAGCTTAGGTGCTTCGGTCCCCACAGATACGCAGTATTTT. The whole variable domain, remainder taken from reference TRBV11-2 and TRBJ2-3, is EAGVAQSPRYKIIEKRQSVAFWCNPISGHATLYWYQQILGQGPKLLIQFQNNGVVDDSQLPKDRFSAERLKGVDSTLKIQPAKLEDSAVYLCASSLGASVPTDTQYFGPGTRLTVL.

This sequence joins TRBV7-2 and TRBJ1-6; 7 nucleotides align to TRBD1. After removal of 3 bases from V and 8 bases from J, the junction contained 4 bases not matched to a gene. Germline CDR1 and CDR2: SGHTA and FQGNSA. The CDR3 length is 14 residues. The CDR3: CASSLGTAYSPLHF. The CDR3 DNA follows: TGTGCCAGCAGCTTGGGGACAGCCTATTCACCCCTCCACTTT.